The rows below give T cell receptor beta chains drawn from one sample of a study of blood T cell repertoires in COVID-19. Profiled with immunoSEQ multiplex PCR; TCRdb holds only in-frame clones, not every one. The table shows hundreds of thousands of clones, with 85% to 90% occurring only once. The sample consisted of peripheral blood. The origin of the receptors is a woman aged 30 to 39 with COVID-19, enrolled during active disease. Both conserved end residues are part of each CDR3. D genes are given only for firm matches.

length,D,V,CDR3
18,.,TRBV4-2,CASSQDRRYQLAKNIQYF
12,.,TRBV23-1,CASSQYITEAFF
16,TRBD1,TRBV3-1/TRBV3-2,CASSPGTGSYTDTQYF
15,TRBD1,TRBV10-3,CAISASGTGSYEQFF
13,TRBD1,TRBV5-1,CASSGQGGEKLFF
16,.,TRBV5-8,CASSMGSVWGTNEQFF
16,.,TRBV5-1,CASSLGSPVNTGELFF
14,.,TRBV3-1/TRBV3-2,CASSPLLNTGELFF
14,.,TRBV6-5,CASSPLGPGNTIYF
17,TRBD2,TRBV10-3,CAISEEFGGGTTDTQYF
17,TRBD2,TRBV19,CASSMEGLAGGQETQYF
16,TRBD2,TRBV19,CASSTRTSGGTDTQYF
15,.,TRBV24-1,CATSDPPAGTDTQYF
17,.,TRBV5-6,CASSLIVRGALNTEAFF
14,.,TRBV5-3,CARSGGALNSPLHF
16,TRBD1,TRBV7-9,CASSHPGQGYDYGYTF
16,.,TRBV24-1,CATSDFKGLGAETQYF
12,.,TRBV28,CASSWEGQPQHF
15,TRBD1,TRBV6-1,CASSERDRPDQPQHF
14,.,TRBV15,CATSRDTGNTEAFF
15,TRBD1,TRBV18,CASSPRTGGDSGYTF
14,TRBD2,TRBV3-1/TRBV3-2,CASGPGGNSGELFF
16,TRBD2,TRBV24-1,CATSDFGLAGFETQYF
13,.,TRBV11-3,CASTLLSTGELFF
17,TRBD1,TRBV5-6,CASSRLVGQGSNTEAFF
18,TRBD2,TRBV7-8,CASSSRRWFAGGSYEQYF
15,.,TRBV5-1,CASSRNQDSGNTIYF